Shown below are 27 T cell receptor beta chains from a single sample sequenced in a study of T cell responses to AZD1222 COVID-19 vaccine. Repertoires were generated with immunoSEQ multiplex PCR, while TCRdb's copy carries only in-frame clones and drops some. Among about 48,000 clones listed, around 86% were seen once. The starting material was peripheral blood, obtained 28 days after the second AZD1222 dose. Receptors were obtained from an adult who received the AZD1222 COVID-19 vaccine.

V gene TRBV7-9 combines with J gene TRBJ2-1; no clear D gene. V was cut by 5 bases and J by 5 bases, with 4 bases left in between. This CDR3 has 11 residues. CDR1 is SEHNR, CDR2 FQNEAQ, per germline (reference sequence). CDR3 DNA sequence: TGTGCCAGCAGCCCTGACAATGAGCAGTTCTTC. This gives the protein CASSPDNEQFF.

The chain carries TRBV7-3 and TRBJ1-3; D is uncertain. Trimming removed 2 bases at V and 4 bases at J, with 6 bases between. The CDR3 covers 13 residues. Germline V lookup: CDR1 SGHTA, CDR2 FQGTGA. The CDR3 nucleotides are TGTGCCAGCAGCTTAGGTCCCGGAAACACCATATATTTT. Translated, it gives CASSLGPGNTIYF.

The chain is built from TRBV30 and TRBJ1-3; D unresolved. This CDR3 is 12 amino acids long. V was trimmed by 3 bases and J by 1 base, leaving 4 bases between them. Germline CDR1 and CDR2: GTSNPN and SVGIG (reference sequence). CDR3 nucleotides: TGTGCCTGGAGACAGTCTGGAAACACCATATATTTT. The encoded protein is CAWRQSGNTIYF.

The chain carries TRBV19 and TRBJ2-3, with a tentative D call TRBD1 (6 bases). Between the trimmed V and J ends, which lost 5 bases and 0 bases, there was a span of 15 bases. The CDR3 sequence is 16 residues long. From germline, CDR1 is LNHDA and CDR2 SQIVND (reference sequence). The CDR3 DNA sequence: TGTGCCAGTAGTCCCCATGAGGGGGTTAGCACAGATACGCAGTATTTT. Its translation is CASSPHEGVSTDTQYF.

CDR3 sequence reads: CASSLTGRDTEAFF. CDR3 DNA sequence: TGTGCCAGCAGCTTGACAGGGCGGGACACTGAAGCTTTCTTT. The chain links TRBV5-6 to TRBJ1-1, with D possibly TRBD1 on 6 matching bases. Trimming took off 1 base at V and 3 bases at J, with 10 bases between the two ends. CDR1 and CDR2 (germline): SGHDT, YYEEEE. The CDR3 totals 14 residues.

The chain recombines TRBV4-3 with TRBJ1-2, with no clear D. Germline-derived CDR1 and CDR2 are LGHNA and YSLEER. V lost 4 bases and J 8 bases, leaving 23 bases between the germline ends. This CDR3 is built from 16 residues. CDR3 sequence: CASSPEVGPGRRGYTF. The CDR3 DNA reads as TGCGCCAGCAGCCCAGAGGTAGGGCCAGGCCGGAGGGGCTACACCTTC.

This clone turned up a few times. V and J are TRBV28 and TRBJ2-7, with a tentative D call TRBD2 (7 bases). The CDR3 contains 17 residues. Deletions cut 5 bases from V and 0 bases from J, with 20 bases between. Germline values: CDR1 MDHEN, CDR2 SYDVKM. The CDR3, as DNA: TGTGCCAGCAGTCTATTACCTAGGGGGGGCGGCTCCTACGAGCAGTACTTC. Residues: CASSLLPRGGGSYEQYF. Together with reference TRBV28 and TRBJ2-7, the CDR3 gives the full variable domain: DVKVTQSSRYLVKRTGEKVFLECVQDMDHENMFWYRQDPGLGLRLIYFSYDVKMKEKGDIPEGYSVSREKKERFSLILESASTNQTSMYLCASSLLPRGGGSYEQYFGPGTRLTVT.

The J gene is TRBJ2-1, the V gene TRBV21-1. TRBV21-1 is a recognized pseudogene. The CDR3 spans 12 residues. The CDR3 sequence is CASSKACHEQFF. The CDR3 nucleotides are TGTGCCAGCAGCAAAGCATGCCATGAGCAGTTCTTC.

J is TRBJ2-7 and V is TRBV2, with a possible D match to TRBD2 (5 bases). There are 14 residues in the CDR3. V dropped 6 bases and J dropped 1 base, with 13 bases sitting between them. In germline, CDR1 is SNHLY, CDR2 FYNNEI. The CDR3, as DNA: TGTGCCAGCAGGGCAGGACTGTATTCCTACGAGCAGTACTTC. It translates to CASRAGLYSYEQYF.

The CDR3 nucleotides are TGTGCCAGCAGTTCACAGGGTTTTTCCTACAATGAGCAGTTCTTC. The encoded protein is CASSSQGFSYNEQFF. The chain recombines TRBV28 with TRBJ2-1, with D tentatively TRBD1 (6 bases). This CDR3 region has 15 residues. V lost 4 bases to trimming and J lost 1 base, with 11 bases between them. In germline, CDR1 is MDHEN, CDR2 SYDVKM.

The table lists this clone with a count of one. The V gene is TRBV7-9, the J gene TRBJ2-3, with a possible D match to TRBD2 (6 bases). Germline values: CDR1 SEHNR, CDR2 FQNEAQ (reference sequence). Trimming left V 5 bases short and J 4 bases short, with 22 bases between. The CDR3 covers 17 residues. The DNA of the CDR3 is TGTGCCAGCAGCCAAAGACCTAGCGTAGAAGGCCCAGATACGCAGTATTTT. Translated: CASSQRPSVEGPDTQYF. Supplemented by reference TRBV7-9 and TRBJ2-3, the full variable domain reads DTGVSQNPRHKITKRGQNVTFRCDPISEHNRLYWYRQTLGQGPEFLTYFQNEAQLEKSRLLSDRFSAERPKGSFSTLEIQRTEQGDSAMYLCASSQRPSVEGPDTQYFGPGTRLTVL.

The chain uses TRBV19 and TRBJ1-5; unclear D gene. The CDR3 consists of 14 residues. Trimming pared 6 bases from V and 6 bases from J, leaving 15 bases between. The germline CDR1 and CDR2 sequences are LNHDA and SQIVND (reference sequence). The CDR3 is CASRDPYAGQPQHF. In DNA form, the CDR3 reads TGTGCCAGTAGAGACCCTTACGCGGGTCAGCCCCAGCATTTT.

This clone came up once. The chain joins TRBV7-9 to TRBJ2-1; the match to TRBD2 covers 16 bases. This CDR3 is 18 amino acids long. V shed 6 bases, J shed 2 bases, and the junction held 7 bases outside the gene matches. CDR1 SEHNR and CDR2 FQNEAQ come from the germline V gene (reference sequence). CDR3 sequence (DNA): TGTGCCAGCAGTCCGGGACTAGCGGGAGGGAGGGCCTACAATGAGCAGTTCTTC. Translation gives CASSPGLAGGRAYNEQFF.

The chain is built from TRBV28 and TRBJ2-4, with D perhaps matching TRBD2 (5 bases). The V gene lost 7 bases and the J gene lost 7 bases, with 14 bases spanning the gap. The germline gives CDR1 MDHEN, CDR2 SYDVKM. CDR3 length: 13 amino acids. The CDR3 DNA follows: TGTGCCAGCACGGCGGGCTCGGGCAACATTCAGTACTTC. Protein: CASTAGSGNIQYF.

J is TRBJ2-5 and V is TRBV6-2 or TRBV6-3; 7 bases are shared with TRBD2. V lost 6 bases and J lost 1; bases outside the gene matches: 11. The CDR3 loop spans 16 amino acids. Germline CDR1 is MNHEY and CDR2 is SVGEGT. The CDR3 DNA sequence: TGTGCCAGCAGCTCACACTTGGGGGGGTTCCAAGAGACCCAGTACTTC. Residues: CASSSHLGGFQETQYF.

This clone was counted only a few times. The rearrangement links TRBV24-1 to TRBJ1-5; no firm D call. The CDR3 contains 13 residues. CDR1 is KGHDR, CDR2 SFDVKD, per germline. Trimming pared 5 bases from V and 2 bases from J, leaving 6 bases between. CDR3 coding DNA: TGTGCCACCAGTGTAGTCGGCAATCAGCCCCAGCATTTT. Translated: CATSVVGNQPQHF.

The chain carries TRBV4-2 and TRBJ2-7; 11 bases are a match to TRBD2. Germline lookup yields CDR1 LGHNA and CDR2 YNFKEQ. The V segment lost 2 bases and the J segment 2 bases; nucleotides outside the gene matches: 2. The CDR3 has 15 residues. CDR3 loop: CASSQLLAGAYEQYF. CDR3 DNA sequence: TGTGCCAGCAGCCAATTACTAGCGGGAGCCTACGAGCAGTACTTC.

J is TRBJ2-1 and V is TRBV30, with no clear D. The germline V gene has CDR1 GTSNPN and CDR2 SVGIG (reference sequence). V lost 0 bases and J 4 bases, leaving 7 bases between the germline ends. CDR3 size: 13 residues. The CDR3, as DNA: TGTGCCTGGAGTGTATGGATTTACAATGAGCAGTTCTTC. Residues: CAWSVWIYNEQFF.

This clone was found a few times. The CDR3 region has the DNA TGCGCCAGCAGCCATACTCGAGCGGGAGAGGGCCATGAGCAGTTCTTC. It encodes CASSHTRAGEGHEQFF. The genes are TRBV4-1 and TRBJ2-1, with 8 bases aligning to TRBD2. Germline lookup yields CDR1 MGHRA and CDR2 YSYEKL. There are 16 residues in the CDR3. Trimming took 3 bases from V and 8 from J; bases not matched to a gene: 12.

CDR3 in amino acids: CASRLGQISTDTQYF. Here the CDR3 DNA reads TGTGCCAGCAGGCTCGGACAGATTAGCACAGATACGCAGTATTTT. The chain combines TRBV6-5 with TRBJ2-3; possible D gene TRBD1, 6 bases. This CDR3 comprises 15 residues. Trimming left V 6 bases short and J 0 bases short, with 13 bases between. Germline V gene lookup returns CDR1 MNHEY and CDR2 SVGAGI.

The V and J genes are TRBV7-2 and TRBJ2-2; unclear D gene. The CDR3 consists of 14 residues. The V end lost 2 bases, the J end lost 2 bases, and 6 bases lay between the germline ends. The germline V gene encodes CDR1 SGHTA and CDR2 FQGNSA. CDR3 residues: CASSLIVNTGELFF. The CDR3 DNA reads TGTGCCAGCAGCTTAATCGTTAACACCGGGGAGCTGTTTTTT.

The gene calls are TRBV7-3 and TRBJ2-1; D gene uncertain. The V end was cut by 3 bases, the J end by 7 bases, with 10 bases between. CDR3 size: 13 residues. Germline V CDR1 and CDR2: SGHTA, FQGTGA. The CDR3 loop is CASSLAPANEQFF. CDR3 nucleotide sequence: TGTGCCAGCAGCTTGGCCCCAGCAAATGAGCAGTTCTTC.

The rearrangement links TRBV6-2 or TRBV6-3 to TRBJ1-1; D not resolved. Trimming removed 0 bases from V and 2 bases from J, with 10 bases in between. Germline V CDR1 and CDR2: MNHEY, SVGEGT. This CDR3 has 15 amino acids. The CDR3 DNA reads TGTGCCAGCAGTTACTCGATTGCTAGTAACACTGAAGCTTTCTTT. Its protein is CASSYSIASNTEAFF.

This sequence joins TRBV28 and TRBJ2-7; D unclear. The CDR3 is 13 residues long. Trimming left V 6 bases short and J 0 bases short, with 9 bases between. Germline values: CDR1 MDHEN, CDR2 SYDVKM. CDR3 region: CASRRAASYEQYF. CDR3 bases: TGTGCCAGCAGAAGGGCAGCCTCCTACGAGCAGTACTTC.

The chain combines TRBV5-4 with TRBJ1-4; 11 bases line up with TRBD1. The CDR3 runs to 18 residues. CDR1 and CDR2 (germline): SGHNT, YYREEE (reference sequence). Losses at the gene ends were 4 bases for V and 0 bases for J; bases not matched to a gene: 8. The CDR3 is CASSPGGQGGATNEKLFF. In DNA, the CDR3 is TGTGCCAGCAGCCCCGGGGGACAGGGGGGGGCAACTAATGAAAAACTGTTTTTT.

The CDR3 is CASSPTGQEATGELFF. The DNA of the CDR3 is TGTGCCAGCTCACCAACCGGACAGGAGGCCACCGGGGAGCTGTTTTTT. The chain uses TRBV18 and TRBJ2-2; 7 bases map to TRBD1. CDR1 and CDR2 from the germline V gene are KGHSH and LQKENI. The V and J ends lost 2 bases and 4 bases, in that order; junction bases with no gene match: 7. CDR3 length: 16 residues.

The chain is built from TRBV4-3 and TRBJ1-6; 8 bases match TRBD1. CDR1 is LGHNA and CDR2 is YSLEER in the germline V gene. This CDR3 is 15 amino acids long. J was trimmed by 11 bases and V by 4 bases; bases with no gene match: 10. CDR3 sequence: CASSPRTGPRAPLHF. In DNA form, the CDR3 reads TGCGCCAGCAGCCCAAGGACAGGGCCTAGGGCACCCCTCCACTTT.